This TCR beta chain comes out of a study of cytomegalovirus exposure and HLA in healthy donors. Trimming removed 5 bases from V and 11 bases from J; junction bases left unmatched: 13. The CDR3 covers 14 residues. Germline V CDR1 and CDR2: PRHDT, FYEKMQ (reference sequence). This clone was seen a single time. It was with 60 Vbeta and 13 Jbeta primers that the PCR ran. Authors' methods: Unique TCR beta chains totaled some 80 million in a later count, with approximately 10 million of them shared. Repertoires were generated with immunoSEQ multiplex PCR, while TCRdb's copy carries only in-frame clones and drops some. V and J calls and clone size follow that table, whereas D and trimming were derived from the DNA. This table holds 250,000 to 350,000 clones, around 90% found once.

The sequenced material came from PBMCs. The receptor was isolated from a woman aged 18-35 years in good health and CMV-seronegative. This chain uses TRBV13 with TRBJ2-7; 9 bases agree with TRBD1. The CDR3 nucleotides read TGTGCCAGCAGCAACCGGGACAGGGCACGTGGAAAGTACTTC. Protein sequence: CASSNRDRARGKYF.